This T cell receptor beta chain was captured by sequencing in a study of T-cell memory formation after mild COVID-19. MiXCR was run by TCRdb on the 5' RACE reads, yielding one entry per CDR3 protein. The sample holds about 560,000 distinct CDR3 sequences; less than 25% are singletons and the top ten take under 8.5%. The sequence derives from an adult woman who had mild COVID-19 (a few samples of this study predate the infection). Cell type and time point are not known. The sequenced sample was PBMCs or a T cell subset sorted from them (not recorded which).

The CDR3 DNA reads TGTGCCAGCAGTGTTGAATCGGAGTTGGTCCGAAATCAGCCCCAGCATTTT. Protein sequence: CASSVESELVRNQPQHF. The rearrangement links TRBV2 to TRBJ1-5; no reliable D call. Germline CDR1 SNHLY, CDR2 FYNNEI. CDR3 size: 17 residues. V was pared by 4 bases and J by 4 bases, with 20 bases between. The whole variable domain, remainder taken from reference TRBV2 and TRBJ1-5, is EPEVTQTPSHQVTQMGQEVILRCVPISNHLYFYWYRQILGQKVEFLVSFYNNEISEKSEIFDDQFSVERPDGSNFTLKIRSTKLEDSAMYFCASSVESELVRNQPQHFGDGTRLSIL.